These T cell receptor beta chains were read from a single sample in a study of blood T cell repertoires in COVID-19. Assay used: immunoSEQ multiplex PCR; TCRdb lists only in-frame clones, some missing. The sample shows some 350,000 clones, around nine tenths of them seen only once. The sample comprised peripheral blood. Source of these receptors: a woman aged 18-29 years who had recovered from COVID-19. Both conserved end residues are part of each CDR3. A D gene is named only where the DNA matches it firmly. Some rows have no size entry. The others give once, few or many, or a class for an expanded clone.

TRBV7-9	TRBJ2-1	.	.	TGTGCCAGCAGCTTAGGGGGGAGGCCCCACAATGAGCAGTTCTTC	CASSLGGRPHNEQFF
TRBV7-2	TRBJ1-5	.	.	TGTGCCAGCAGCTTAGCGGGGGCTGGCAATCAGCCCCAGCATTTT	CASSLAGAGNQPQHF
TRBV2	TRBJ1-5	.	.	TGTGCCAGCAGGCCCAGGATGGAGCCCCAGCATTTT	CASRPRMEPQHF
TRBV7-9	TRBJ2-5	TRBD2	.	TGTGCCAGCAGCATTGGGACTAGCGGGATTCGGGAGACCCAGTACTTC	CASSIGTSGIRETQYF
TRBV6-1	TRBJ2-1	.	once	TGTGCCAGCAGTGAAGGTGGCAGGTGGACCTACAATGAGCAGTTCTTC	CASSEGGRWTYNEQFF
TRBV5-8	TRBJ2-3	TRBD1	.	TGTGCCAGCAGCCCGGGACAGAAAAGCACAGATACGCAGTATTTT	CASSPGQKSTDTQYF
TRBV4-1	TRBJ1-5	TRBD1	.	TGCGCCAGCAGCCAAAAGATTGGACAGGTGGGAGGTCTTAGCAATCAGCCCCAGCATTTT	CASSQKIGQVGGLSNQPQHF
TRBV9	TRBJ2-1	TRBD2	.	TGTGCCAGCAGCGATAGACTAGCGGGAGGCTCCTACAATGAGCAGTTCTTC	CASSDRLAGGSYNEQFF
TRBV13	TRBJ2-3	TRBD1	.	TGTGCCAGCAGCTCGAGACAGGGGTGGCCAGATACGCAGTATTTT	CASSSRQGWPDTQYF
TRBV11-3	TRBJ1-6	.	.	TGTGCCAGCAGCTTAGGCGGGAGCCTCGCAAGTCGTTCCCTCCACTTT	CASSLGGSLASRSLHF
TRBV5-1	TRBJ2-3	TRBD1	.	TGCGCCAGCAGCTCCAAACGACAGGGGTTGACAGATACGCAGTATTTT	CASSSKRQGLTDTQYF
TRBV27	TRBJ1-4	.	.	TGTGCCAGCAGTTTAACGGGGGTTGCAACTAATGAAAAACTGTTTTTT	CASSLTGVATNEKLFF
TRBV24-1	TRBJ1-5	.	.	TGTGCCACCAGTGGAGGGGACACCCTAGAAAATAGCAATCAGCCCCAGCACTTT	CATSGGDTLENSNQPQHF
TRBV7-9	TRBJ2-3	.	.	TGTGCCAGCAGCTTAGCCCTTCCAGATACGCAGTATTTT	CASSLALPDTQYF
TRBV3-1/TRBV3-2	TRBJ1-1	TRBD1	.	TGTGCCAGCAGCCAAGAAGAGGAGGGGGCAATCTGGAACACTGAAGCTTTCTTT	CASSQEEEGAIWNTEAFF
TRBV30	TRBJ1-5	.	once	TGTGCCTGGAGTGGGAGACCCAATCAGCCCCAGCATTTT	CAWSGRPNQPQHF
TRBV19	TRBJ1-1	TRBD1	.	TGTGCCAGTAGTGGGACAGTGAACACTGAAGCTTTCTTT	CASSGTVNTEAFF
TRBV6-5	TRBJ2-2	.	.	TGTGCCAGCTCCCGGGCCGGGGAGCTGTTTTTT	CASSRAGELFF
TRBV4-3	TRBJ2-1	TRBD2	.	TGCGCCAGCAGCCAAGATAGAACTAGCGGGATAGTGGAGCAGTTCTTC	CASSQDRTSGIVEQFF
TRBV2	TRBJ2-1	TRBD2	.	TGTGCCAGCAGGTCGGGACTAGCGGGAGTTAATGAGCAGTTCTTC	CASRSGLAGVNEQFF
TRBV4-3	TRBJ2-3	.	.	TGCGCCAGCAGCCAAGACGTGGGAGTTGATACGCAGTATTTT	CASSQDVGVDTQYF
TRBV7-2	TRBJ1-2	.	.	TGTGCCAGCAGCTTAGCGGGCAGGGACTATGGCTACACCTTC	CASSLAGRDYGYTF
TRBV24-1	TRBJ2-1	.	.	TGTGCCACCAGTGCCCCTGTAAGTTCGAGCGTGCGGCTGATGGAAGAGACCCAGTTCTTC	CATSAPVSSSVRLMEETQFF
TRBV6-2/TRBV6-3	TRBJ1-2	.	.	TGTGCCAGCAGTTATCGTAAGGAGGGAGGCTACACCTTC	CASSYRKEGGYTF
TRBV6-2/TRBV6-3	TRBJ2-4	TRBD1	.	TGTGCCAGCAGTCGACAACAGGGGTTGGCCAAAAACATTCAGTACTTC	CASSRQQGLAKNIQYF
TRBV19	TRBJ2-3	.	once	TGTGCCAGTAGTATAGCCGCGGGACGACTCACAGATACGCAGTATTTT	CASSIAAGRLTDTQYF
TRBV7-2	TRBJ2-1	TRBD2	.	TGTGCCAGCAGCTTGGGTGGGAGGGCCTACAATGAGCAGTTCTTC	CASSLGGRAYNEQFF
TRBV25-1	TRBJ1-1	.	.	TGTGCCAGCAGCCCTGGGGGCTTGAGCACTGAAGCTTTCTTT	CASSPGGLSTEAFF
TRBV7-9	TRBJ1-3	TRBD1	.	TGTGCCAGCAGCCCGCGGGACAGGAGCTCTGGAAACACCATATATTTT	CASSPRDRSSGNTIYF
TRBV11-3	TRBJ1-2	.	.	TGTGCCAGCAGCTTAGACGCGGGTGCTAACTATGGCTACACCTTC	CASSLDAGANYGYTF
TRBV12-3/TRBV12-4	TRBJ2-1	TRBD2	.	TGTGCCAGCACAGCGGGAGTGTTGGATGAGCAGTTCTTC	CASTAGVLDEQFF
TRBV30	TRBJ2-2	TRBD1	.	TGTGCCTGGAGTGCCCTTAGGGGGCCCGGGGAGCTGTTTTTT	CAWSALRGPGELFF
TRBV7-2	TRBJ1-2	.	.	TGTGCCAGCAGCTTAAGAGGGCCAGGTGGCTACACCTTC	CASSLRGPGGYTF
TRBV11-2	TRBJ2-1	.	.	TGTGCCAGCAGCGAGGGGGGGAGTGGCTATGAGCAGTTCTTC	CASSEGGSGYEQFF
TRBV28	TRBJ1-5	.	.	TGTGCCAGCAGTTTGGGGCAGGGGACCGAGCCCCAGCATTTT	CASSLGQGTEPQHF
TRBV11-3	TRBJ2-3	TRBD2	once	TGTGCCAGCAGCGCTTCTAGCGGGGGTCATGGGTATACGCAGTATTTT	CASSASSGGHGYTQYF
TRBV3-1/TRBV3-2	TRBJ1-4	.	.	TGTGCCAGCATCCGACGTGGACAAAAAGAGAATGAAAAACTGTTTTTT	CASIRRGQKENEKLFF
TRBV6-2/TRBV6-3	TRBJ1-2	.	.	TGTGCCAGCAGTTCTCGACAGCCTGGCTACACCTTC	CASSSRQPGYTF
TRBV6-6	TRBJ1-6	.	.	TGTGCCAGCAGTTACTCGGCAGGGGATAATTCACCCCTCCACTTT	CASSYSAGDNSPLHF
TRBV10-3	TRBJ2-2	TRBD1	.	TGTGCCATCAACAAACAGGGGGAAATCACCGGGGAGCTGTTTTTT	CAINKQGEITGELFF
TRBV19	TRBJ1-2	.	.	TGTGCCAGTAGTCCCGGGAGGGGGAACTATGGCTACACCTTC	CASSPGRGNYGYTF
TRBV2	TRBJ1-1	.	.	TGTGCCAGCAGTGACAGGGAAAGAATTGCATCGGCTGAAGCTTTCTTT	CASSDRERIASAEAFF
TRBV4-3	TRBJ2-6	.	.	TGCGCCAGCAGCCAAGAGTCTTCTGGGGCCAACGTCCTGACTTTC	CASSQESSGANVLTF
TRBV11-2	TRBJ2-5	TRBD1	.	TGTGCCAGCGGGACAGGGGGAGTAGGCCAAGAGACCCAGTACTTC	CASGTGGVGQETQYF
TRBV9	TRBJ2-2	TRBD2	.	TGTGCCAGCAGCCCGACAGGGACTAGCGTGAACACCGGGGAGCTGTTTTTT	CASSPTGTSVNTGELFF
TRBV7-2	TRBJ2-1	TRBD2	.	TGTGCCAGCAGCTTAACTAGCGACAGTTACAATGAGCAGTTCTTC	CASSLTSDSYNEQFF
TRBV18	TRBJ2-1	TRBD1	.	TGTGCCAGCTCACCACTGGCCGGGACAGCTAACATCCATTCCTACAATGAGCAGTTCTTC	CASSPLAGTANIHSYNEQFF
TRBV30	TRBJ2-1	TRBD2	.	TGTGCCTGGCAGACTAGCGGGAGAGGCAATGAGCAGTTCTTC	CAWQTSGRGNEQFF
TRBV4-2	TRBJ2-3	.	.	TGTGCCAGCAGCCAATCGGAACTAGGCACAGATACGCAGTATTTT	CASSQSELGTDTQYF
TRBV7-9	TRBJ2-1	TRBD2	.	TGTGCCAGCAGACTAGCGGTTGGAGGAGGCAATGAGCAGTTCTTC	CASRLAVGGGNEQFF